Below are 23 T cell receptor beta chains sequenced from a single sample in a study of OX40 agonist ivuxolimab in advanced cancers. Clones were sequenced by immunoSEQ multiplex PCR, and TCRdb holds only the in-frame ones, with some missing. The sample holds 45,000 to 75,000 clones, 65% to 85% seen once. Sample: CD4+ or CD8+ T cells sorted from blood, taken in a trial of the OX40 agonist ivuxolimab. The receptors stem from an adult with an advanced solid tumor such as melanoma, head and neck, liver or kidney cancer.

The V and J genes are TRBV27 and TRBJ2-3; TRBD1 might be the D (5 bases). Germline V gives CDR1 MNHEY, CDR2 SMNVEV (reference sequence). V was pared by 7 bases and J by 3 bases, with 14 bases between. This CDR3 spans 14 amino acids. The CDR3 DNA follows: TGTGCCAGCACCCGGACACGAGATACAGATACGCAGTATTTT. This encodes CASTRTRDTDTQYF.

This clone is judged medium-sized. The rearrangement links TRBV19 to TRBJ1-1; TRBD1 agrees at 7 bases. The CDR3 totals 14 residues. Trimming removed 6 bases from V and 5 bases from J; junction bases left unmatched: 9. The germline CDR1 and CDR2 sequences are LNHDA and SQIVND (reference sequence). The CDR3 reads CASRPQGVKTEAFF. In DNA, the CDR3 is TGTGCCAGTAGACCCCAGGGGGTAAAAACTGAAGCTTTCTTT.

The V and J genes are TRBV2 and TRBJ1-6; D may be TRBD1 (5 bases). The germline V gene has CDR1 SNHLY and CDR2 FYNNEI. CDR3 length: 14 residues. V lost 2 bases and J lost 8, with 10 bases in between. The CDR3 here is CASSESGRDSPLHF. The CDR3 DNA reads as TGTGCCAGCAGTGAATCAGGGAGGGATTCACCCCTCCACTTT. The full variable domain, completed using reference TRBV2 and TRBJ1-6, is EPEVTQTPSHQVTQMGQEVILRCVPISNHLYFYWYRQILGQKVEFLVSFYNNEISEKSEIFDDQFSVERPDGSNFTLKIRSTKLEDSAMYFCASSESGRDSPLHFGNGTRLTVT.

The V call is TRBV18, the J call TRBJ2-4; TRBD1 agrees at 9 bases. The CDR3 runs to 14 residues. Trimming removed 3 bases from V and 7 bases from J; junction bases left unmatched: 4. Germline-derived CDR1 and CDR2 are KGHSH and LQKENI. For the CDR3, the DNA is TGTGCCAGCTCACCTTTAGACAGGGGGAACATTCAGTACTTC. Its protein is CASSPLDRGNIQYF.

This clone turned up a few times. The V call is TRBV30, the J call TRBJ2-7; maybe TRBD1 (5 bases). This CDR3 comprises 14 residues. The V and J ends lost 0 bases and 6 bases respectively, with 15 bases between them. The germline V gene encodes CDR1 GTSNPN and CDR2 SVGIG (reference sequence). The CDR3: CAWSVPGYRSEQYF. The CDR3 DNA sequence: TGTGCCTGGAGTGTACCAGGGTATCGGTCCGAGCAGTACTTC.

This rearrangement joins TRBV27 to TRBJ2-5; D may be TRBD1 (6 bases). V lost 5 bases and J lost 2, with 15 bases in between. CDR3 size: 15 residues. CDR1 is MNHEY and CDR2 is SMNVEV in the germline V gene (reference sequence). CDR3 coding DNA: TGTGCCAGCAGTAACTCAAGACAGGTTCAAGAGACCCAGTACTTC. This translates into CASSNSRQVQETQYF.

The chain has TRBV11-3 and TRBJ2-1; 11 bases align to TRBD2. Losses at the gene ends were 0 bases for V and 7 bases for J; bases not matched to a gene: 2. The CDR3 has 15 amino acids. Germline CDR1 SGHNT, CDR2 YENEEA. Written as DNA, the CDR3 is TGTGCCAGCAGCTTAGAGGGACTAGCGGAAAATGAGCAGTTCTTC. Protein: CASSLEGLAENEQFF.

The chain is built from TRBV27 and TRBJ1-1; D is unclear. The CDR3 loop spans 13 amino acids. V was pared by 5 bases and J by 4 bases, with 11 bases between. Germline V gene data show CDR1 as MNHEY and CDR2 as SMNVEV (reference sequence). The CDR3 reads CASSPRRLTEAFF. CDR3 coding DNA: TGTGCCAGCAGTCCTCGAAGGCTCACTGAAGCTTTCTTT.

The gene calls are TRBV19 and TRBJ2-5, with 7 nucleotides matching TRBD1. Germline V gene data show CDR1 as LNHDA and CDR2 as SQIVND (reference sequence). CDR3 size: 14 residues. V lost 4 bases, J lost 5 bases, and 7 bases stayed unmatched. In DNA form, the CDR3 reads TGTGCCAGTAGTAGTGACAGGGATCGGGAGACCCAGTACTTC. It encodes CASSSDRDRETQYF.

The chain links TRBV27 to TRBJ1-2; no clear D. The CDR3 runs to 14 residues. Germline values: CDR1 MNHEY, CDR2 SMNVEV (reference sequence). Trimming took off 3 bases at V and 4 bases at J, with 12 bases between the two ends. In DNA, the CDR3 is TGTGCCAGCAGTTTTTCGGGCAACCTCTATGGCTACACCTTC. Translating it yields CASSFSGNLYGYTF.

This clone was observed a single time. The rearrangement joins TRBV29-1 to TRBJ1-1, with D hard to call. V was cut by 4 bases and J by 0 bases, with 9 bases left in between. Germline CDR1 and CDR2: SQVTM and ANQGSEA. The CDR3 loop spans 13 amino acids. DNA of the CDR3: TGCAGCGTTGTAGGAGCCCTGAACACTGAAGCTTTCTTT. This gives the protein CSVVGALNTEAFF.

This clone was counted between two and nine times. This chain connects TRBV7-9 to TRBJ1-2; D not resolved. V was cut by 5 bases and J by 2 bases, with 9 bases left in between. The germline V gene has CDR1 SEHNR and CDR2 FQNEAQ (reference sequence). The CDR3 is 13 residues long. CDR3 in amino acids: CASSLGPNYGYTF. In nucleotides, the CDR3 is TGTGCCAGCAGCCTTGGTCCAAACTATGGCTACACCTTC.

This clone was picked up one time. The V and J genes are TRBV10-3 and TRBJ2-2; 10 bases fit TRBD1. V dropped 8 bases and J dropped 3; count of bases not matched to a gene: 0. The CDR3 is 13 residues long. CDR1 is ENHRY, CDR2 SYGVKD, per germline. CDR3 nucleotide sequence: TGTGCCATCGGACAGGGGGACACCGGGGAGCTGTTTTTT. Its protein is CAIGQGDTGELFF.

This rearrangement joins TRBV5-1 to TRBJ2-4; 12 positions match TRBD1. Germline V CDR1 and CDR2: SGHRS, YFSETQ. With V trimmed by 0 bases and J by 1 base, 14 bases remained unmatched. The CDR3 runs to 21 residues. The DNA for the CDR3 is TGCGCCAGCAGCTTGGGCCCGCCGGGACAGGGGGCTCGTTTGGCCAAAAACATTCAGTACTTC. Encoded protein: CASSLGPPGQGARLAKNIQYF.

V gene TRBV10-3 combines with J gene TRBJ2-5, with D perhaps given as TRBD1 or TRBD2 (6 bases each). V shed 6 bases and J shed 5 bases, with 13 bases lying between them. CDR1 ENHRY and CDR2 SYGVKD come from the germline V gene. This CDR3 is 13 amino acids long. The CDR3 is CAIRNRAGETQYF. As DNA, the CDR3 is TGTGCCATCAGGAACAGGGCGGGGGAGACCCAGTACTTC.

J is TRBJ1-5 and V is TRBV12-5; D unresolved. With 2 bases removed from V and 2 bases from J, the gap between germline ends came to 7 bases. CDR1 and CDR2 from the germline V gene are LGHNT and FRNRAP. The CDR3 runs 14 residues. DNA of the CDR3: TGTGCTAGTGGTTTGAATAGGGGCAATCAGCCCCAGCATTTT. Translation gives CASGLNRGNQPQHF.

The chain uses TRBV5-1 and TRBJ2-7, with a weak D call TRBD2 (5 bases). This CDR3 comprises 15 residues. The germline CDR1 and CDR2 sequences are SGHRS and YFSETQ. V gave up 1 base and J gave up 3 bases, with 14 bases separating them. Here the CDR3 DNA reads TGCGCCAGCAGCTTGAACACGGGATTAAGCTACGAGCAGTACTTC. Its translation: CASSLNTGLSYEQYF.

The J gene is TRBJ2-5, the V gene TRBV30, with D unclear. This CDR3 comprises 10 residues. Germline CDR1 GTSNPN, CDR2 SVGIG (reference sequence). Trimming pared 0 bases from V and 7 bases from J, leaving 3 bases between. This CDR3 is CAWSVGTQYF. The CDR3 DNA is TGTGCCTGGAGTGTAGGGACCCAGTACTTC.

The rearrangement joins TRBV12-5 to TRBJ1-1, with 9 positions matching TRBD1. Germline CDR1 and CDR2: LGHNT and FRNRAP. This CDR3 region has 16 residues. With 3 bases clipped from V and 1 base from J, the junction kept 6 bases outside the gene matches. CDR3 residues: CASGLNRGPGNTEAFF. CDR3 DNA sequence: TGTGCTAGTGGTTTAAACAGGGGGCCAGGGAACACTGAAGCTTTCTTT.

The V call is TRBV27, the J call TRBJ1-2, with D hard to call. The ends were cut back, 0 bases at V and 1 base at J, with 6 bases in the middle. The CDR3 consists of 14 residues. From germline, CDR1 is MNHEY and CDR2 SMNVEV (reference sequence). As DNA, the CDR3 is TGTGCCAGCAGTTTATCTTGGGGTAACTATGGCTACACCTTC. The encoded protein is CASSLSWGNYGYTF.

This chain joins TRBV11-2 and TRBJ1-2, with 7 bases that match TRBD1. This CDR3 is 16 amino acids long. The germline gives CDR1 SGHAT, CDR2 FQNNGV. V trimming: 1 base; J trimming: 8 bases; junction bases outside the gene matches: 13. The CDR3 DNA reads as TGTGCCAGCAGCTTAGTTTTGGGGACAGACACTAGAGGCTACACCTTC. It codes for CASSLVLGTDTRGYTF.

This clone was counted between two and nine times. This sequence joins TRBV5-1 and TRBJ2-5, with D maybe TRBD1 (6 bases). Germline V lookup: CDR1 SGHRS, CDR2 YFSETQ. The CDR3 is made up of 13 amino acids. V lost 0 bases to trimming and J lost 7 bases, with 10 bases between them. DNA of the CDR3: TGCGCCAGCAGCTTGGTTGTAGGGGGGACCCAGTACTTC. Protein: CASSLVVGGTQYF.

CDR3 region: CASSPPLSRRASSYNEQFF. As DNA, the CDR3 is TGTGCCAGCAGCCCTCCACTTAGCCGTCGGGCGAGCTCCTACAATGAGCAGTTCTTC. The chain combines TRBV5-8 with TRBJ2-1; D uncertain. Germline assignment: CDR1 SGHTS and CDR2 YDEGEE. The length of the CDR3 is 19 residues. The V end was cut by 4 bases, the J end by 0 bases, with 23 bases between.